The 3 T cell receptor beta chains in this list originate from one sample, sequenced in a study of HIV-infected patients and healthy controls. cDNA was made from about 500 ng RNA using alpha and beta constant primers. Each of the alpha and beta chains got its own library through chain-specific third strand synthesis with indices. TCRdb redid the calling of the 5' RACE reads with MiXCR, one entry per CDR3 protein. The sample lists more than 8,000 distinct CDR3 sequences, 8% to 8.5% seen once, with more than 5% in the top ten. No cell fractionation was done, so the repertoire covers all unsorted peripheral blood T cells. The sequencing sample was made of blood. The receptor set was obtained from an adult in good health.

This clonotype was seen ten or more times. J is TRBJ2-1 and V is TRBV5-5, with a possible D match to TRBD2 (5 bases). The V end was cut by 4 bases, the J end by 10 bases, with 15 bases between. The CDR3 has 13 amino acids. Per the germline V gene, CDR1 is SGHKS and CDR2 is YYEKEE (reference sequence). DNA for the CDR3: TGTGCCAGCAGCCCCCGTCCCGAGCGGGAGCAGTTCTTC. Translated, it gives CASSPRPEREQFF.

This clonotype ranks as medium-sized. The CDR3 spells CASSLRRGGTAYNEQFF. The CDR3 nucleotides read TGTGCCAGCAGCCTTCGCCGGGGGGGGACGGCCTACAATGAGCAGTTCTTC. This chain connects TRBV7-8 to TRBJ2-1, with 8 nucleotides matching TRBD2. Per the germline V gene, CDR1 is SGHVS and CDR2 is FQNEAQ. This CDR3 has 17 residues. The V and J ends lost 5 bases and 2 bases, in that order; junction bases with no gene match: 11. Variable domain in full (rest from reference TRBV7-8 and TRBJ2-1): GAGVSQSPRYKVAKRGQDVALRCDPISGHVSLFWYQQALGQGPEFLTYFQNEAQLDKSGLPSDRFFAERPEGSVSTLKIQRTQQEDSAVYLCASSLRRGGTAYNEQFFGPGTRLTVL.

At least ten counts were recorded for this clonotype. This CDR3 is CASSLNRGLFEEQYF. CDR3 nucleotides: TGTGCCAGCAGCCTGAACAGGGGGCTATTTGAGGAGCAGTACTTC. The J gene is TRBJ2-7, the V gene TRBV5-5; 9 bases match TRBD1. V was clipped by 4 bases and J by 7 bases; unmatched bases: 12. This CDR3 is 15 amino acids long. Germline lookup yields CDR1 SGHKS and CDR2 YYEKEE (reference sequence).